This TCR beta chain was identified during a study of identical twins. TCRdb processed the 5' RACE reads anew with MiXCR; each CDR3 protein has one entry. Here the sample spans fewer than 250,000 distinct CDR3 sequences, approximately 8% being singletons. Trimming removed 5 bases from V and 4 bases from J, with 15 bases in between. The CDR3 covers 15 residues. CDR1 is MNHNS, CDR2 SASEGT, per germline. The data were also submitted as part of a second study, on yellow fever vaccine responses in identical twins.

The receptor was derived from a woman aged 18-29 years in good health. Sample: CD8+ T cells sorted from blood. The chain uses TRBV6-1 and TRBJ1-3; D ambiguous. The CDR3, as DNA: TGTGCCAGCAGTACCGGGAGCCGGATAGGAAACACCATATATTTT. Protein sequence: CASSTGSRIGNTIYF.